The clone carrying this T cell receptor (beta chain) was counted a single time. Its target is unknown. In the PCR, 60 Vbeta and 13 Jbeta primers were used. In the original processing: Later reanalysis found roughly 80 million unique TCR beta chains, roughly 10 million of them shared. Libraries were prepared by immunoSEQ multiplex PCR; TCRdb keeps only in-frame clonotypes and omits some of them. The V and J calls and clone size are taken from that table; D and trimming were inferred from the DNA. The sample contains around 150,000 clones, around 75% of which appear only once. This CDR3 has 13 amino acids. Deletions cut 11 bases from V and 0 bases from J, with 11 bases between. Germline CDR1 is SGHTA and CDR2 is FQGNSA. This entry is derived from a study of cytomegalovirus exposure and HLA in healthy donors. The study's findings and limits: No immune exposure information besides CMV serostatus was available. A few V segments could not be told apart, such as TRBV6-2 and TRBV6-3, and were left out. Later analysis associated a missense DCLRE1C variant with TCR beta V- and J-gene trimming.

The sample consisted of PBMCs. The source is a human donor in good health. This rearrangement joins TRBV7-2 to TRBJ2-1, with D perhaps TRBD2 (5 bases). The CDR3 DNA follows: TGTGCCGTTGCTAGCTTCTCCTACAATGAGCAGTTCTTC. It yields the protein CAVASFSYNEQFF.